The 23 T cell receptor beta chains below all came from one sample that was sequenced in a study of cytomegalovirus exposure and HLA in healthy donors. Primers: 60 Vbeta forward and 13 Jbeta reverse. Clones were sequenced by immunoSEQ multiplex PCR, and TCRdb holds only the in-frame ones, with some missing. The data show 200,000 or so clones, 80% to 85% seen once. The sequencing input was PBMCs. These receptors were collected from a woman between 18 and 29 years old in good health and CMV-seropositive.

The chain uses TRBV10-3 and TRBJ2-1; TRBD1 matches at 9 bases. V lost 4 bases, J lost 9 bases, and 4 bases stayed unmatched. The CDR3 length is 13 residues. Germline lookup yields CDR1 ENHRY and CDR2 SYGVKD. In nucleotides, the CDR3 is TGTGCCATCAGTGGACAGGGGGGTGGTGAGCAGTTCTTC. It encodes CAISGQGGGEQFF.

The chain combines TRBV2 with TRBJ2-7; tentatively, D is TRBD2 (6 bases). CDR1 and CDR2 (germline): SNHLY, FYNNEI. This CDR3 region has 13 residues. V lost 6 bases and J lost 0, with 9 bases in between. The CDR3 nucleotides read TGTGCCAGCAGGGCGGGACCCTCCTACGAGCAGTACTTC. It yields the protein CASRAGPSYEQYF.

The chain carries TRBV25-1 and TRBJ2-2; D unclear. V lost 2 bases and J lost 6, with 10 bases in between. CDR3 length equals 14 residues. Germline V gene lookup returns CDR1 MGHDK and CDR2 SYGVNS. CDR3 bases: TGTGCCAGCAGTGAACCCAGAAACCCCGGGGAGCTGTTTTTT. Its translation is CASSEPRNPGELFF.

The chain has TRBV6-6 and TRBJ2-1, with 12 nucleotides matching TRBD2. The V gene end was trimmed by 0 bases and the J gene end by 7 bases; junction bases not matched to a gene: 4. The CDR3 contains 16 residues. In germline, CDR1 is MNHNY, CDR2 SVGAGI (reference sequence). The CDR3 reads CASSYSSSGGANEQFF. The DNA of the CDR3 is TGTGCCAGCAGTTACTCGTCTAGCGGGGGGGCGAATGAGCAGTTCTTC.

This chain joins TRBV2 and TRBJ1-2; TRBD1 is a possible D gene (6 bases). Germline CDR1 SNHLY, CDR2 FYNNEI. Trimming removed 6 bases from V and 4 bases from J, with 15 bases in between. This CDR3 is 14 amino acids long. CDR3 amino acids: CASRIITGTYGYTF. The CDR3 DNA sequence: TGTGCCAGCAGGATTATTACAGGGACCTATGGCTACACCTTC.

The rearrangement joins TRBV27 to TRBJ2-1, with 8 bases matching TRBD2. With 7 bases clipped from V and 3 bases from J, the junction kept 8 bases outside the gene matches. The CDR3 contains 15 residues. CDR1 and CDR2 (germline): MNHEY, SMNVEV (reference sequence). DNA of the CDR3: TGTGCCAGCAACATAGCGGGGAACCTCTACAATGAGCAGTTCTTC. Residues: CASNIAGNLYNEQFF.

To note about this clone: The junction does not match germline at one end; this may be a read error. The chain combines TRBV7-9 with TRBJ2-4; 11 bases line up with TRBD2. Germline V CDR1 and CDR2: SEHNR, FQNEAQ (reference sequence). The CDR3 spans 12 residues. CDR3 sequence (DNA): TGTGCCAGCAGTACAACTAGCGGGGGTCCGTCTTTC. It specifies CASSTTSGGPSF.

The chain is built from TRBV19 and TRBJ1-5, with 7 bases that match TRBD1. The germline gives CDR1 LNHDA, CDR2 SQIVND (reference sequence). After removal of 3 bases from V and 7 bases from J, the junction contained 9 bases not matched to a gene. CDR3 size: 15 residues. The CDR3 DNA follows: TGTGCCAGTAGTATCACTCTAACAGGGGAACAGCCCCAGCATTTT. Protein: CASSITLTGEQPQHF.

V usage is TRBV11-3 and J usage is TRBJ1-6; 8 nucleotides match TRBD1. This CDR3 comprises 15 residues. Germline-derived CDR1 and CDR2 are SGHNT and YENEEA. Trimming took 5 bases from V and 4 from J; bases not matched to a gene: 4. The CDR3: CASSDRGIYNSPLHF. CDR3 nucleotides: TGTGCCAGCAGCGACAGGGGAATTTATAATTCACCCCTCCACTTT.

J is TRBJ2-7 and V is TRBV4-1, with 8 bases aligning to TRBD2. The germline V gene encodes CDR1 MGHRA and CDR2 YSYEKL. The CDR3 is 15 amino acids. V lost 2 bases to trimming and J lost 3 bases; unmatched junction nucleotides: 6. In DNA form, the CDR3 reads TGCGCCAGCAGCCAACCAATTAGCGGGGACTACGAGCAGTACTTC. This codes for CASSQPISGDYEQYF.

This chain joins TRBV28 and TRBJ1-2; possibly TRBD1 for D (5 bases). V lost 8 bases to trimming and J lost 2 bases, with 12 bases between them. Per the germline V gene, CDR1 is MDHEN and CDR2 is SYDVKM. This CDR3 has 13 residues. For the CDR3, the DNA is TGTGCCAGCCGCGGGGGAGGGAACTATGGCTACACCTTC. As protein: CASRGGGNYGYTF.

V usage is TRBV7-2 and J usage is TRBJ1-6; D ambiguous. The CDR3 contains 16 residues. The ends were cut back, 1 base at V and 3 bases at J, with 10 bases in the middle. Germline V gene lookup returns CDR1 SGHTA and CDR2 FQGNSA. The CDR3 coding sequence is TGTGCCAGCAGCTTAGAGGCTCGGGGCTATAATTCACCCCTCCACTTT. Its translation: CASSLEARGYNSPLHF.

A few counts support this clone. The chain joins TRBV2 to TRBJ2-5; D is possibly TRBD1 (6 bases). Trimming took off 4 bases at V and 1 base at J, with 10 bases between the two ends. The CDR3 is made up of 14 amino acids. Germline V CDR1 and CDR2: SNHLY, FYNNEI. The CDR3 sequence is CASSAGTRQETQYF. In DNA form, the CDR3 reads TGTGCCAGCAGTGCCGGGACACGCCAAGAGACCCAGTACTTC.

This clone was detected a few times. In DNA form, the CDR3 reads TGTGCCTGGAGTGTTGGCGGGGGGCACCAAGAGACCCAGTACTTC. This encodes CAWSVGGGHQETQYF. The chain uses TRBV30 and TRBJ2-5; the match to TRBD2 covers 8 bases. V lost 0 bases, J lost 0 bases, and 3 bases stayed unmatched. Germline-derived CDR1 and CDR2 are GTSNPN and SVGIG (reference sequence). The CDR3 has 15 residues.

The chain joins TRBV19 to TRBJ1-2; perhaps TRBD1 as D (5 bases). Germline-derived CDR1 and CDR2 are LNHDA and SQIVND (reference sequence). The CDR3 extends over 13 amino acids. Between the trimmed V and J ends, which lost 3 bases and 8 bases, there was a span of 13 bases. CDR3 protein: CASSIRGMMGYTF. DNA for the CDR3: TGTGCCAGTAGTATTAGGGGTATGATGGGCTACACCTTC.

This chain uses TRBV6-5 with TRBJ2-3; D gene uncertain. The CDR3 spans 15 residues. Germline-derived CDR1 and CDR2 are MNHEY and SVGAGI. Trimming pared 0 bases from V and 1 base from J, leaving 8 bases between. Written as DNA, the CDR3 is TGTGCCAGCAGTTACTCCCCTCCGGGCACAGATACGCAGTATTTT. Amino acid sequence: CASSYSPPGTDTQYF.

The gene calls are TRBV4-1 and TRBJ2-1; D is undetermined. The germline CDR1 and CDR2 sequences are MGHRA and YSYEKL. The CDR3 sequence is 13 residues long. V lost 6 bases, J lost 8 bases, and 14 bases lay in between. In DNA, the CDR3 is TGCGCCAGCAGTTGGAGCCCCTTCGATGAGCAGTTCTTC. It yields the protein CASSWSPFDEQFF.

The V and J genes are TRBV2 and TRBJ1-1; 7 bases are a match to TRBD1. J lost 8 bases, V lost 4 bases, and 4 bases had no gene match. Germline V gene data show CDR1 as SNHLY and CDR2 as FYNNEI. The CDR3 is made up of 12 amino acids. The CDR3 sequence: CASSVQGREAFF. As DNA, the CDR3 is TGTGCCAGCAGTGTACAGGGGAGGGAAGCTTTCTTT.

This clone was seen a few times. DNA for the CDR3: TGTGCCAGCAGGTCCCCGGGACAGAGTAAAGACATTCAGTACTTC. Protein: CASRSPGQSKDIQYF. The V call is TRBV6-5, the J call TRBJ2-4, with 7 bases that match TRBD1. CDR1 is MNHEY, CDR2 SVGAGI, per germline. The ends lost 6 bases at V and 8 bases at J; junction bases unmatched: 13. The CDR3 length is 15 residues.

The chain employs TRBV9 and TRBJ1-1; possibly TRBD1 for D (5 bases). Between the trimmed V and J ends, which lost 4 bases and 5 bases, there was a span of 15 bases. CDR1 SGDLS and CDR2 YYNGEE come from the germline V gene. This CDR3 has 14 residues. This CDR3 reads CASSPQWGETEAFF. The DNA of the CDR3 is TGTGCCAGCAGCCCACAATGGGGGGAGACTGAAGCTTTCTTT.

The gene calls are TRBV4-2 and TRBJ2-2, with no clear D. The CDR3 has 15 residues. Per the germline V gene, CDR1 is LGHNA and CDR2 is YNFKEQ. V was trimmed by 1 base and J by 3 bases, leaving 9 bases between them. The CDR3 loop is CASSQARTDTGELFF. DNA for the CDR3: TGTGCCAGCAGCCAAGCTAGAACGGACACCGGGGAGCTGTTTTTT.

V gene TRBV15 combines with J gene TRBJ2-7; 13 bases are a match to TRBD2. CDR1 and CDR2 (germline): LNHNV, YYDKDF (reference sequence). CDR3 length equals 15 residues. Trimming cost V 8 bases and J 4 bases; bases outside gene matches: 8. The CDR3 protein is CATRKGLAGIYEQYV. DNA of the CDR3: TGTGCCACCCGAAAGGGACTAGCGGGGATATACGAGCAGTACGTC.

V gene TRBV9 combines with J gene TRBJ2-5; 7 bases match TRBD1. The CDR3 has 14 amino acids. Trimming took 0 bases from V and 4 from J; bases not matched to a gene: 3. Germline V CDR1 and CDR2: SGDLS, YYNGEE. CDR3 sequence: CASSVEGAGETQYF. The DNA of the CDR3 is TGTGCCAGCAGCGTAGAGGGGGCCGGAGAGACCCAGTACTTC. The full variable domain, its missing parts supplied by reference TRBV9 and TRBJ2-5, is DSGVTQTPKHLITATGQRVTLRCSPRSGDLSVYWYQQSLDQGLQFLIQYYNGEERAKGNILERFSAQQFPDLHSELNLSSLELGDSALYFCASSVEGAGETQYFGPGTRLLVL.